This T cell receptor beta chain was sequenced for a study of blood T cell repertoires in COVID-19. Enrollment of patients from Seattle took place during active infection, with longitudinal follow-up. The germline V gene encodes CDR1 SGHRS and CDR2 YFSETQ. This CDR3 is 16 amino acids long. V was pared by 0 bases and J by 3 bases, with 14 bases between. Assay used: immunoSEQ multiplex PCR; TCRdb lists only in-frame clones, some missing. The sample yields some 290,000 clones, about nine tenths seen once. The receptor comes from a woman aged 25 to 39 with COVID-19, enrolled during active disease. The chain employs TRBV5-1 and TRBJ2-3, with TRBD1 as a possible D gene (7 bases). Sequences were obtained from peripheral blood. CDR3 sequence: CASSLVGGGGTDTQYF. Written as DNA, the CDR3 is TGCGCCAGCAGCTTGGTAGGAGGGGGCGGTACAGATACGCAGTATTTT.